What follows are 18 T cell receptor beta chains derived from one specimen sequenced in a study of T-cell memory formation after mild COVID-19. Each CDR3 protein gets one entry after TCRdb re-called the 5' RACE reads with MiXCR. The sample records tens of thousands of distinct CDR3 sequences, roughly 25% being singletons. Sequenced: PBMCs or a T cell subset sorted from them (not recorded which). Receptors were obtained from a man younger than 35 who had mild COVID-19 (a few samples of this study predate the infection). Cell type and time point are not known.

This clonotype turned up a few times. The chain employs TRBV29-1 and TRBJ2-7, with D perhaps TRBD1 (6 bases). The germline gives CDR1 SQVTM, CDR2 ANQGSEA. There are 14 residues in the CDR3. V was cut by 4 bases and J by 2 bases, with 15 bases left in between. CDR3: CSVVRSDRPYEQYV. CDR3 bases: TGCAGCGTTGTTCGGTCGGACAGACCCTACGAGCAGTACGTC.

This sequence joins TRBV7-9 and TRBJ1-1; D is unclear. V dropped 3 bases and J dropped 8 bases, with 7 bases sitting between them. The CDR3 is made up of 11 amino acids. Germline V gene data show CDR1 as SEHNR and CDR2 as FQNEAQ (reference sequence). DNA for the CDR3: TGTGCCAGCAGCTTGGACCAAGAAGCTTTCTTT. Its protein is CASSLDQEAFF. The full variable domain, its missing parts supplied by reference TRBV7-9 and TRBJ1-1, is DTGVSQNPRHKITKRGQNVTFRCDPISEHNRLYWYRQTLGQGPEFLTYFQNEAQLEKSRLLSDRFSAERPKGSFSTLEIQRTEQGDSAMYLCASSLDQEAFFGQGTRLTVV.

Of note for this clonotype: Since a much larger clone is just one base distant, this may be a read error. The J gene is TRBJ2-3, the V gene TRBV27; TRBD1 agrees at 9 bases. CDR3 length: 13 residues. The V segment lost 8 bases and the J segment 4 bases; nucleotides outside the gene matches: 4. CDR1 and CDR2 from the germline V gene are MNHEY and SMNVEV (reference sequence). CDR3: CASLGQGPDTQYF. The CDR3 nucleotides read TGTGCCAGCTTGGGACAGGGACCAGATACGCAGTATTTT.

This clonotype has a handful of counts. The chain combines TRBV27 with TRBJ1-1, with TRBD1 identical over 7 bases. Germline loops: CDR1 MNHEY, CDR2 SMNVEV (reference sequence). The V and J ends lost 8 bases and 0 bases, in that order; junction bases with no gene match: 9. CDR3 size: 15 residues. In DNA form, the CDR3 reads TGTGCCAGCGCGACGGGACAGAGAATGAACACTGAAGCTTTCTTT. As protein: CASATGQRMNTEAFF.

The gene calls are TRBV27 and TRBJ2-3; D is undetermined. Germline-derived CDR1 and CDR2 are MNHEY and SMNVEV (reference sequence). CDR3 size: 14 residues. The V gene lost 0 bases and the J gene lost 4 bases, with 8 bases spanning the gap. The CDR3 nucleotides are TGTGCCAGCAGTTTATCGATAGTCCCAGATACGCAGTATTTT. Amino acid sequence: CASSLSIVPDTQYF.

This rearrangement joins TRBV6-2 or TRBV6-3 to TRBJ2-2, with D perhaps TRBD1 or TRBD2 (5 bases each). Germline CDR1 reads MNHEY; CDR2 reads SVGEGT. V lost 2 bases to trimming and J lost 6 bases, with 16 bases between them. The CDR3 loop spans 16 amino acids. The CDR3 is CASSYNTARGAGELFF. CDR3 DNA: TGTGCCAGCAGTTACAATACGGCTAGAGGGGCCGGGGAGCTGTTTTTT.

This rearrangement joins TRBV18 to TRBJ2-5, with D perhaps matching TRBD1 (5 bases). Germline values: CDR1 KGHSH, CDR2 LQKENI. V was trimmed by 2 bases and J by 3 bases, leaving 13 bases between them. The CDR3 contains 15 residues. The CDR3 DNA follows: TGTGCCAGCTCACCAAGTGTGGTAGGGGAAGAGACCCAGTACTTC. Translating it yields CASSPSVVGEETQYF.

The genes are TRBV19 and TRBJ2-1, with D hard to call. The V end was cut by 5 bases, the J end by 8 bases, with 13 bases between. The CDR3 spans 13 residues. CDR1 LNHDA and CDR2 SQIVND come from the germline V gene (reference sequence). CDR3 sequence reads: CASSPSPGDEQFF. DNA for the CDR3: TGTGCCAGTAGTCCCTCTCCTGGCGATGAGCAGTTCTTC.

The chain has TRBV7-8 and TRBJ1-2; no clear D gene. This CDR3 is 14 amino acids long. Trimming removed 5 bases at V and 5 bases at J, with 15 bases between. Germline CDR1 reads SGHVS; CDR2 reads FQNEAQ. The CDR3 DNA reads TGTGCCAGCAGCATAGGGTCGGCAGCGTATGGCTACACCTTC. As protein: CASSIGSAAYGYTF.

The gene calls are TRBV6-5 and TRBJ2-7; D call uncertain. Germline lookup yields CDR1 MNHEY and CDR2 SVGAGI. This CDR3 has 9 residues. Trimming took 7 bases from V and 6 from J, leaving 4 bases between them. The CDR3 loop reads CASKGEQYF. In DNA form, the CDR3 reads TGTGCCAGCAAAGGCGAGCAGTACTTC.

The gene calls are TRBV12-3 or TRBV12-4 and TRBJ1-2; 10 positions agree with TRBD1. The length of the CDR3 is 15 residues. V was pared by 3 bases and J by 3 bases, with 4 bases of the junction left unmatched. CDR3 protein: CASSFGTGVYYGYTF. In nucleotides, the CDR3 is TGTGCCAGCAGTTTTGGGACAGGGGTATACTATGGCTACACCTTC.

This clonotype was seen a few times. V usage is TRBV29-1 and J usage is TRBJ2-2; 10 positions match TRBD2. V lost 4 bases, J lost 6 bases, and 2 bases stayed unmatched. The CDR3 is 13 amino acids. In germline, CDR1 is SQVTM, CDR2 ANQGSEA. The CDR3 DNA sequence: TGCAGCGTTGTGACTAGCGGGTCCGGGGAGCTGTTTTTT. Translated, it gives CSVVTSGSGELFF.

The chain links TRBV6-5 to TRBJ2-7; 8 nucleotides line up with TRBD1. The CDR3 runs to 13 residues. With V trimmed by 5 bases and J by 3 bases, 3 bases remained unmatched. Germline values: CDR1 MNHEY, CDR2 SVGAGI. CDR3 loop: CASSRDRLYEQYV. In nucleotides, the CDR3 is TGTGCCAGCAGTCGGGACAGGCTCTACGAGCAGTACGTC.

The table lists this clonotype with a few counts. The rearrangement links TRBV20-1 to TRBJ2-3, with D perhaps matching TRBD2 (5 bases). V lost 1 base and J lost 4, with 18 bases in between. The germline gives CDR1 DFQATT, CDR2 SNEGSKA (reference sequence). The CDR3 covers 16 residues. CDR3 residues: CSARATQGAGADTQYF. The CDR3 region has the DNA TGCAGTGCTAGAGCAACCCAAGGTGCGGGCGCAGATACGCAGTATTTT.

V usage is TRBV29-1 and J usage is TRBJ2-5, with D perhaps matching TRBD2 (6 bases). The CDR3 is made up of 13 amino acids. With 7 bases removed from V and 4 bases from J, the gap between germline ends came to 16 bases. CDR1 is SQVTM and CDR2 is ANQGSEA in the germline V gene. CDR3 amino acids: CSACRGSGETQYF. The CDR3, as DNA: TGCAGCGCCTGCCGGGGGTCGGGAGAGACCCAGTACTTC.

This clonotype was recorded many times. The V and J genes are TRBV4-1 and TRBJ2-5, with D perhaps matching TRBD2 (5 bases). Germline CDR1 and CDR2: MGHRA and YSYEKL. Trimming shortened V by 1 base and J by 2 bases, and 14 bases separated the two germline ends. This CDR3 region has 16 residues. The CDR3 sequence is CASSQGAGITQETQYF. CDR3 in DNA: TGCGCCAGCAGCCAAGGCGCCGGGATCACACAAGAGACCCAGTACTTC.

The chain couples TRBV19 to TRBJ1-2; TRBD1 matches 7 bases. The CDR3 spans 14 residues. Germline trimming cut 7 bases from V and 2 bases from J; bases unmatched to any gene: 7. Per germline, CDR1 LNHDA and CDR2 SQIVND (reference sequence). CDR3 sequence reads: CASNLGQINYGYTF. CDR3 nucleotides: TGTGCCAGTAACCTGGGACAGATAAACTATGGCTACACCTTC.

This clonotype was found many times. The CDR3 DNA is TGCAGTGCTAGTCTGGCTAGCGGGGGGGCCGCTGAGCAGTTCTTC. Translation gives CSASLASGGAAEQFF. The gene calls are TRBV20-1 and TRBJ2-1; 12 positions match TRBD2. The CDR3 totals 15 residues. The ends lost 3 bases at V and 9 bases at J; junction bases unmatched: 9. Germline V gene sequence: CDR1 DFQATT, CDR2 SNEGSKA (reference sequence).